This T cell receptor (beta chain) derives from a study of blood T cell repertoires in COVID-19 (dated by TCRdb to 2020 to 2021). Study-level background: Samples from collaborators originated in the United States, Italy and Spain and spanned both the acute and convalescent phases of COVID-19. The prospective study material was composed of cDNA or gDNA derived from T cells, B-cell-depleted T cells, or PBMCs. Subjects who had been exposed to COVID-19, were actively infected with it, or had recovered from it provided the deeply sampled blood TCRbeta repertoires that made up the dataset. The repertoires were made available in a free public database intended to serve as a resource for research on the immune response to SARS-CoV-2. Samples were obtained from the ongoing ImmuneRACE study (first 160 participants) and from some 1,300 subjects provided by 6 global collaborators. Sample metadata almost always included a de-identified subject ID, COVID-19 status, age in years and sex. Where HLA class I and class II types were available, the types were taken from metadata supplied by the sample provider, not from assay-based typing. On the study overall, not on this receptor specifically: How much clinical and demographic metadata was included differed by source and by participant, and the metadata was provided uncurated.

The immunoSEQ Assay, a bias-controlled multiplex PCR, was used to amplify TCRbeta CDR3 regions from genomic DNA. On the study's bioinformatics: Within the assay, amplification of reference gene primers was used to estimate how many nucleated cells each sample contained. To quantify the absolute abundance of each unique TCRbeta CDR3 rearrangement, sequence reads were collapsed and filtered. For each sample, productive Simpson clonality was calculated by taking the square root of Simpson's diversity index across productive rearrangements. In its TCRdb copy, this immuneACCESS table keeps in-frame sequences only and misses some clones. Where compared with another copy, unresolved V genes explain less than half of these, and the others have no known cause. V and J calls and clone size are copied from that table; D and trimming were computed from the DNA. This sample gives approximately 120,000 clones in total; approximately 81% of them show up just once. 4.5% to 6% of the sample is taken by the ten largest.

Trimming accounts for 4 bases at V and 7 bases at J, while the number of junction bases matched to no gene is 3. The CDR3 covers 13 residues, taking in both the cysteine and the phenylalanine. The sequence is cut down to CDR3 DNA, 39 bases in frame from base 1. Looking up the germline V gene yields CDR1 MDHEN and CDR2 SYDVKM. One collaborating source in Seattle enrolled patients while the patients were actively infected and followed the patients over time throughout the course of disease. The collaborating institutions used their own protocols to collect whole blood in K2EDTA tubes. For TCRbeta analysis, collaborators shipped samples as frozen whole blood, isolated PBMCs, or DNA extracted from either of those sample types. In the case of this clone: What antigen it recognizes has not been identified. There are no base qualities to consult, and no much larger clone falls within one base.

The source is an elderly man with COVID-19, enrolled during active disease. The rearrangement joined TRBV28 to TRBJ2-1, with 8 bases in between that match TRBD2. Material for sequencing was peripheral blood. The CDR3 protein: CASSSPSGNEQFF. The nucleotide sequence is TGTGCCAGCAGTTCCCCTAGCGGGAATGAGCAGTTCTTC. Here the CDR3 is joined to the reference TRBV28 and TRBJ2-1 genes, and the full variable domain is: DVKVTQSSRYLVKRTGEKVFLECVQDMDHENMFWYRQDPGLGLRLIYFSYDVKMKEKGDIPEGYSVSREKKERFSLILESASTNQTSMYLCASSSPSGNEQFFGPGTRLTVL.